The 20 T cell receptor beta chains in this list originate from one sample, sequenced in a study of shared clonotypes between healthy human individuals. In the naive CD8 group, cells lacked CD45RO and were positively selected for CCR7, so terminally differentiated effector memory CD45RA+ cells were left out. Here immunoSEQ multiplex PCR was the method, and the copy in TCRdb shows in-frame clones only, minus some. Of about 2 million clones listed, approximately 95% are singletons. The specimen was naive CD8+ T cells sorted from blood. The receptors derive from a man aged 18 to 30 in good health.

V usage is TRBV6-6 and J usage is TRBJ1-2, with D possibly matching TRBD1 (5 bases). The CDR3 has 15 residues. From germline, CDR1 is MNHNY and CDR2 SVGAGI (reference sequence). V dropped 0 bases and J dropped 8 bases, with 16 bases sitting between them. This chain's CDR3 is CASSYSTQSGDGYTF. The CDR3 bases are TGTGCCAGCAGTTACTCAACCCAGAGCGGGGACGGCTACACCTTC.

CDR3 loop: CASSASGNSYNEQFF. For the CDR3, the DNA is TGTGCCAGCAGCGCCTCTGGGAACTCCTACAATGAGCAGTTCTTC. The chain recombines TRBV11-2 with TRBJ2-1; D ambiguous. Between the trimmed V and J ends, which lost 5 bases and 0 bases, there was a span of 11 bases. Germline assignment: CDR1 SGHAT and CDR2 FQNNGV. The CDR3 runs to 15 residues.

The V call is TRBV6-1, the J call TRBJ1-2; maybe TRBD1 (5 bases). CDR3 length: 10 residues. With 8 bases removed from V and 8 bases from J, the gap between germline ends came to 9 bases. Germline assignment: CDR1 MNHNS and CDR2 SASEGT. In DNA, the CDR3 is TGTGCCAGCGGACGGGACGGCTACACCTTC. This encodes CASGRDGYTF.

V gene TRBV6-5 combines with J gene TRBJ1-2; D is unclear. CDR1 and CDR2 from the germline V gene are MNHEY and SVGAGI. The CDR3 runs to 12 residues. V was cut by 10 bases and J by 4 bases, with 13 bases left in between. CDR3 protein: CATGIRGYGYTF. The DNA for the CDR3 is TGTGCCACCGGGATCCGAGGCTATGGCTACACCTTC.

With regard to this clone: This sample includes further DNA sequences coding for the same CDR3. This chain links TRBV5-6 with TRBJ2-2, with D unresolved. The CDR3 has 12 amino acids. CDR1 and CDR2 (germline): SGHDT, YYEEEE. V lost 4 bases, J lost 3 bases, and 4 bases lay in between. The DNA for the CDR3 is TGTGCCAGCAGCCCCCACACCGGGGAGCTGTTTTTT. Protein product: CASSPHTGELFF.

The gene calls are TRBV5-6 and TRBJ2-5; D unresolved. The CDR3 consists of 16 residues. Germline loops: CDR1 SGHDT, CDR2 YYEEEE. The V end lost 4 bases, the J end lost 1 base, and 17 bases lay between the germline ends. The CDR3: CASSLDLLGAQETQYF. As DNA, the CDR3 is TGTGCCAGCAGCCTGGATTTATTAGGAGCCCAAGAGACCCAGTACTTC.

This rearrangement joins TRBV5-1 to TRBJ1-2; D is unresolved. Trimming took off 4 bases at V and 0 bases at J, with 16 bases between the two ends. The CDR3 consists of 16 residues. Germline CDR1 and CDR2: SGHRS and YFSETQ. CDR3 loop: CASSPDDTRSNYGYTF. The CDR3 DNA reads as TGCGCCAGCAGCCCTGACGACACCCGCTCTAACTATGGCTACACCTTC.

In regard to this clone: Different DNA sequences within this sample yield the same CDR3. The V call is TRBV5-4, the J call TRBJ2-5; 11 bases agree with TRBD1. Germline V gene lookup returns CDR1 SGHNT and CDR2 YYREEE (reference sequence). CDR3 size: 14 residues. V lost 4 bases, J lost 4 bases, and 3 bases stayed unmatched. The CDR3 DNA reads TGTGCCAGCAGCCTGGACAGGGGGCCAGAGACCCAGTACTTC. Protein sequence: CASSLDRGPETQYF.

Here the CDR3 DNA reads TGTGCCAGCAGCGGAGGGAGGGTGGAAGAGACCCAGTACTTC. Its translation is CASSGGRVEETQYF. The chain joins TRBV9 to TRBJ2-5; 7 bases match TRBD2. Per the germline V gene, CDR1 is SGDLS and CDR2 is YYNGEE. Germline trimming cut 3 bases from V and 3 bases from J; bases unmatched to any gene: 5. The CDR3 has 14 residues.

The V and J genes are TRBV10-2 and TRBJ2-7, with 8 bases lining up with TRBD1. After removal of 9 bases from V and 6 bases from J, the junction contained 22 bases not matched to a gene. The germline V gene encodes CDR1 WSHSY and CDR2 SAAADI. The CDR3 has 17 residues. The chain's CDR3 is CASHSLTGEEGPAEQYF. Here the CDR3 DNA reads TGCGCCAGTCACAGCCTGACAGGGGAGGAAGGCCCAGCCGAGCAGTACTTC.

The gene calls are TRBV4-1 and TRBJ1-2; maybe TRBD1 (6 bases). This CDR3 comprises 15 residues. Germline V gene sequence: CDR1 MGHRA, CDR2 YSYEKL. Trimming left V 1 base short and J 2 bases short, with 11 bases between. The CDR3 reads CASSQGGGKNYGYTF. Here the CDR3 DNA reads TGCGCCAGCAGCCAAGGAGGGGGGAAAAACTATGGCTACACCTTC.

The genes are TRBV13 and TRBJ2-7; D may be TRBD1 or TRBD2 (5 bases each). CDR3 size: 13 residues. CDR1 and CDR2 from the germline V gene are PRHDT and FYEKMQ (reference sequence). Trimming shortened V by 4 bases and J by 4 bases, and 11 bases separated the two germline ends. The CDR3 bases are TGTGCCAGCAGCTCGGGACGGCTATACGAGCAGTACTTC. Its protein product is CASSSGRLYEQYF.

The chain employs TRBV5-8 and TRBJ2-4; D possibly corresponds to TRBD1 (5 bases). The germline V and J ends were trimmed by 0 bases and 8 bases, with 12 bases remaining between them. The CDR3 sequence is 14 residues long. CDR1 and CDR2 from the germline V gene are SGHTS and YDEGEE. The CDR3 DNA reads as TGTGCCAGCAGCTTGGGGCAGGGTACGGACATTCAGTACTTC. It codes for CASSLGQGTDIQYF.

The J gene is TRBJ2-7, the V gene TRBV6-4, with a possible D match to TRBD2 (6 bases). The V end was cut by 8 bases, the J end by 6 bases, with 38 bases between. The CDR3 is 20 amino acids. Germline values: CDR1 MRHNA, CDR2 SNTAGT. CDR3 sequence: CASGPGTPKRSGQGSCEQYF. CDR3 DNA sequence: TGTGCCAGCGGCCCCGGGACTCCTAAAAGGTCTGGGCAAGGTAGCTGCGAGCAGTACTTC.

As regards this clone: The same CDR3 is also encoded by other DNA sequences in this sample. The chain joins TRBV9 to TRBJ2-7, with a tentative D call TRBD2 (6 bases). The CDR3 extends over 14 amino acids. The V end was cut by 3 bases, the J end by 2 bases, with 12 bases between. Germline loops: CDR1 SGDLS, CDR2 YYNGEE. CDR3 in amino acids: CASSGRDSAYEQYF. The CDR3 DNA is TGTGCCAGCAGCGGCCGGGACTCCGCCTACGAGCAGTACTTC. Full variable domain (rest looked up from reference TRBV9 and TRBJ2-7): DSGVTQTPKHLITATGQRVTLRCSPRSGDLSVYWYQQSLDQGLQFLIQYYNGEERAKGNILERFSAQQFPDLHSELNLSSLELGDSALYFCASSGRDSAYEQYFGPGTRLTVT.

In regard to this clone: The same CDR3 also results from other DNA sequences found in this sample. The chain uses TRBV7-9 and TRBJ1-4; no clear D gene. This CDR3 is 12 amino acids long. Germline V gene lookup returns CDR1 SEHNR and CDR2 FQNEAQ (reference sequence). Trimming cost V 3 bases and J 6 bases, with 5 bases left between them. This CDR3 is CASSFRDEKLFF. Written as DNA, the CDR3 is TGTGCCAGCAGCTTTCGCGATGAAAAACTGTTTTTT.

V and J are TRBV25-1 and TRBJ2-5, with D maybe TRBD2 (6 bases). The V end was cut by 1 base, the J end by 5 bases, with 11 bases between. CDR1 and CDR2 (germline): MGHDK, SYGVNS. The CDR3 is made up of 14 amino acids. For the CDR3, the DNA is TGTGCCAGCAGTGAATTGGAGGGAGTGGAGACCCAGTACTTC. This translates into CASSELEGVETQYF.

The V and J genes are TRBV7-8 and TRBJ2-3; the D is unclear. CDR3 length equals 15 residues. CDR1 and CDR2 from the germline V gene are SGHVS and FQNEAQ. Trimming cost V 4 bases and J 0 bases, with 11 bases left between them. CDR3 nucleotides: TGTGCCAGCAGCTCCCGGACCGAGAGCACAGATACGCAGTATTTT. The encoded protein is CASSSRTESTDTQYF.

The chain combines TRBV27 with TRBJ1-2, with 10 bases lining up with TRBD1. J was trimmed by 8 bases and V by 5 bases; bases with no gene match: 14. CDR1 is MNHEY, CDR2 SMNVEV, per germline (reference sequence). This CDR3 region has 16 residues. CDR3 DNA sequence: TGTGCCAGCAGTCAGACAGGGGGCTTTGGGGGTTCGGGCTACACCTTC. This codes for CASSQTGGFGGSGYTF.

This chain connects TRBV27 to TRBJ1-1; TRBD1 aligns across 7 bases. The trim removed 6 bases at V and 5 bases at J, leaving 6 bases unmatched. Germline lookup yields CDR1 MNHEY and CDR2 SMNVEV (reference sequence). CDR3 size: 13 residues. CDR3 region: CASSVTGRTEAFF. The CDR3 DNA sequence: TGTGCCAGCAGCGTGACAGGGAGAACTGAAGCTTTCTTT.